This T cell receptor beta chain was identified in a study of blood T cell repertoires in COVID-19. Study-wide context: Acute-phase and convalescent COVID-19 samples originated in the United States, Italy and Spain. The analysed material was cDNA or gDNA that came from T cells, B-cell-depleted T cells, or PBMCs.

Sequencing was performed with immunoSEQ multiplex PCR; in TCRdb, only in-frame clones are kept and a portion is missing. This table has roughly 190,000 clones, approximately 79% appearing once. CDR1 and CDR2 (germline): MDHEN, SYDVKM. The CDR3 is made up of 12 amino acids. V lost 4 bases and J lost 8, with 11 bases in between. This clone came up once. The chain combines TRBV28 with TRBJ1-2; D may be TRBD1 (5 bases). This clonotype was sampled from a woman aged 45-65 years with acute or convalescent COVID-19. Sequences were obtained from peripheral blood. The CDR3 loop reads CASSSQGSGYTF. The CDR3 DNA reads TGTGCCAGCAGTTCTCAGGGAAGCGGCTACACCTTC.